These 27 T cell receptor beta chains came from one sample sequenced in a study of Graves' ophthalmopathy and Graves' hyperthyroidism. For repertoire sequencing, the TCR beta CDR3 regions were amplified from RNA transcripts. After a first-round RT-PCR with HTBI primers, a second-round multiplex PCR was run. One entry per CDR3 protein results from TCRdb running MiXCR on the multiplex PCR reads. The sample includes approximately 410,000 distinct CDR3 sequences, 15% seen only once; the top ten take about 7%. The sequencing sample was made of peripheral blood. The receptors come from a woman aged 18-29 years with stable Graves' hyperthyroidism.

This clonotype was counted many times. The chain couples TRBV5-1 to TRBJ1-1; D is undetermined. Germline V gene data show CDR1 as SGHRS and CDR2 as YFSETQ. There are 14 residues in the CDR3. V shed 4 bases and J shed 1 base, with 11 bases lying between them. For the CDR3, the DNA is TGCGCCAGCAGCCTTAACGGTGGGAACACTGAAGCTTTCTTT. Protein product: CASSLNGGNTEAFF.

This clonotype was seen more than once but under ten times. The rearrangement links TRBV3-1 to TRBJ1-2, with D perhaps TRBD1 (5 bases). V was cut by 0 bases and J by 8 bases, with 10 bases left in between. This CDR3 region has 13 residues. Germline values: CDR1 LGHDT, CDR2 YNNKEL (reference sequence). The CDR3 loop reads CASSQDLRDGYTF. CDR3 coding DNA: TGTGCCAGCAGCCAAGACCTCAGGGACGGCTACACCTTC.

This clonotype showed up many times. The rearrangement joins TRBV11-2 to TRBJ1-3; a possible D gene is TRBD1 (6 bases). Germline-derived CDR1 and CDR2 are SGHAT and FQNNGV. Between the trimmed V and J ends, which lost 5 bases and 1 base, there was a span of 9 bases. The CDR3 length is 14 residues. The CDR3 coding sequence is TGTGCCAGCAGCCAACAGGGATCTGGAAACACCATATATTTT. Protein: CASSQQGSGNTIYF.

This clonotype has more than one count but fewer than ten. A much larger clone sits a single nucleotide away, making a read error possible. This chain links TRBV6-1 with TRBJ1-1, with TRBD1 as a possible D gene (5 bases). This CDR3 comprises 12 residues. With 7 bases removed from V and 7 bases from J, the gap between germline ends came to 13 bases. Per germline, CDR1 MNHNS and CDR2 SASEGT. The CDR3 region is CASTLQDNEAFF. The CDR3 DNA reads TGTGCCAGCACCTTACAGGACAATGAAGCTTTCTTT.

This clonotype was recorded at least ten times. The rearrangement uses TRBV12-5 and TRBJ1-1; D unclear. V shed 1 base and J shed 6 bases, with 3 bases lying between them. CDR1 is LGHNT, CDR2 FRNRAP, per germline. This CDR3 contains 11 residues. The CDR3 loop reads CASGLAAEAFF. CDR3 DNA sequence: TGTGCTAGTGGTTTGGCGGCTGAAGCTTTCTTT.

In this sample, this clonotype turned up many times. The V and J genes are TRBV6-1 and TRBJ1-5; TRBD1 aligns across 7 bases. The V gene's germline CDR1 is MNHNS and CDR2 SASEGT. The V segment lost 6 bases and the J segment 6 bases; nucleotides outside the gene matches: 8. The CDR3 extends over 14 amino acids. The CDR3 DNA is TGTGCCAGCAGCCCAGGACAGGTTGCTCAGCCCCAGCATTTT. It translates to CASSPGQVAQPQHF.

This clonotype was observed at least ten times. The chain uses TRBV20-1 and TRBJ2-6, with D hard to call. The ends were cut back, 2 bases at V and 0 bases at J, with 11 bases in the middle. Germline-derived CDR1 and CDR2 are DFQATT and SNEGSKA (reference sequence). CDR3 length: 16 amino acids. The CDR3 DNA follows: TGCAGTGCTAGATCTGGGTTCCACTCTGGGGCCAACGTCCTGACTTTC. Protein sequence: CSARSGFHSGANVLTF.

This clonotype was seen only once. The chain links TRBV28 to TRBJ1-6; maybe TRBD1 (5 bases). Germline V gives CDR1 MDHEN, CDR2 SYDVKM. The V end lost 3 bases, the J end lost 8 bases, and 17 bases lay between the germline ends. The CDR3 runs 16 residues. CDR3 sequence: CASSLGFATAYSPLHF. Written as DNA, the CDR3 is TGTGCCAGCAGTTTGGGGTTTGCGACAGCTTATTCACCCCTCCACTTT. Drawing the rest from reference TRBV28 and TRBJ1-6, the complete variable domain is DVKVTQSSRYLVKRTGEKVFLECVQDMDHENMFWYRQDPGLGLRLIYFSYDVKMKEKGDIPEGYSVSREKKERFSLILESASTNQTSMYLCASSLGFATAYSPLHFGNGTRLTVT.

This clonotype was detected ten times or more. The chain links TRBV6-5 to TRBJ1-1, with TRBD1 as a possible D gene (5 bases). Trimming took 4 bases from V and 5 from J, leaving 14 bases between them. Per the germline V gene, CDR1 is MNHEY and CDR2 is SVGAGI. The CDR3 length is 14 residues. CDR3 in amino acids: CASSSYLGRTEAFF. For the CDR3, the DNA is TGTGCCAGCAGTTCTTACTTGGGGCGGACTGAAGCTTTCTTT.

Regarding this clonotype: A read error may produce the germline difference seen at one junction end. The chain has TRBV3-1 and TRBJ1-1; no firm D call. Germline V gene lookup returns CDR1 LGHDT and CDR2 YNNKEL (reference sequence). CDR3 length equals 14 residues. CDR3: CASSGAIGNTDAFF. The CDR3 DNA is TGTGCCAGCAGCGGAGCGATAGGGAACACTGATGCTTTCTTT. The full variable domain, completed using reference TRBV3-1 and TRBJ1-1, is DTAVSQTPKYLVTQMGNDKSIKCEQNLGHDTMYWYKQDSKKFLKIMFSYNNKELIINETVPNRFSPKSPDKAHLNLHINSLELGDSAVYFCASSGAIGNTDAFFGQGTRLTVV.

With regard to this clonotype: At one end, the junction sequence differs from germline, possibly due to a read error. The J gene is TRBJ2-7, the V gene TRBV5-1, with 8 bases matching TRBD1. This CDR3 has 16 amino acids. From germline, CDR1 is SGHRS and CDR2 YFSETQ. The CDR3 sequence is CAGSSGAGTGTYEQYF. As DNA, the CDR3 is TGCGCCGGCAGCTCGGGGGCCGGGACAGGAACCTACGAGCAGTACTTC.

The CDR3 here is CASSPAGTGVEQYF. CDR3 coding DNA: TGTGCCAGCTCACCTGCCGGGACAGGGGTCGAGCAGTACTTC. The rearrangement links TRBV18 to TRBJ2-7; TRBD1 aligns across 10 bases. This CDR3 region has 14 residues. Unmatched junction bases numbered 5, after V lost 3 bases and J lost 6 bases. CDR1 is KGHSH, CDR2 LQKENI, per germline.

This clonotype was observed at least ten times. The V and J genes are TRBV28 and TRBJ1-1; 8 positions agree with TRBD1. CDR1 is MDHEN and CDR2 is SYDVKM in the germline V gene. The CDR3 is 16 amino acids. V was clipped by 5 bases and J by 2 bases; unmatched bases: 10. The CDR3 DNA reads as TGTGCCAGCAGTCTTTGGACAGGGAACGGAAACACTGAAGCTTTCTTT. The encoded protein is CASSLWTGNGNTEAFF.

This clonotype has only a few counts. The gene calls are TRBV7-2 and TRBJ1-2; D is uncertain. Germline CDR1 SGHTA, CDR2 FQGNSA. The V end lost 1 base, the J end lost 5 bases, and 11 bases lay between the germline ends. This CDR3 comprises 14 residues. The CDR3 DNA reads as TGTGCCAGCAGCTTAGACCTAAACCCATATGGCTACACCTTC. Residues: CASSLDLNPYGYTF.

This clonotype came up many times. The gene calls are TRBV11-2 and TRBJ1-3; D call uncertain. Trimming left V 5 bases short and J 0 bases short, with 5 bases between. Looked up from germline, CDR1 is SGHAT and CDR2 is FQNNGV. The CDR3 loop spans 13 amino acids. The CDR3 spells CASSLSSGNTIYF. For the CDR3, the DNA is TGTGCCAGCAGCCTGAGCTCTGGAAACACCATATATTTT.

In this sample, this clonotype turned up many times. The rearrangement joins TRBV9 to TRBJ2-5; D is possibly TRBD2 (6 bases). The V and J ends lost 0 bases and 5 bases respectively, with 11 bases between them. The CDR3 runs to 14 residues. CDR1 is SGDLS, CDR2 YYNGEE, per germline. The DNA of the CDR3 is TGTGCCAGCAGCGTAGAATGGAGGGGCGAGACCCAGTACTTC. It translates to CASSVEWRGETQYF.

In this sample, this clonotype turned up many times. The rearrangement joins TRBV11-2 to TRBJ2-7; TRBD2 aligns across 7 bases. The CDR3 consists of 14 residues. Germline V gene sequence: CDR1 SGHAT, CDR2 FQNNGV. The V and J ends lost 5 bases and 0 bases, in that order; junction bases with no gene match: 4. In DNA, the CDR3 is TGTGCCAGCAGCCCTCAGCGGGACTCCTACGAGCAGTACTTC. This gives the protein CASSPQRDSYEQYF.

V is TRBV3-1 and J is TRBJ1-2; D is possibly TRBD1 (5 bases). V was trimmed by 1 base and J by 4 bases, leaving 10 bases between them. Germline CDR1 LGHDT, CDR2 YNNKEL (reference sequence). The CDR3 covers 14 residues. CDR3 in amino acids: CASSQGGTAYGYTF. CDR3 in DNA: TGTGCCAGCAGCCAAGGAGGGACGGCCTATGGCTACACCTTC.

The chain carries TRBV25-1 and TRBJ2-5, with D unresolved. The germline V gene has CDR1 MGHDK and CDR2 SYGVNS. V lost 3 bases and J 3 bases, leaving 8 bases between the germline ends. The CDR3 length is 13 residues. The CDR3 bases are TGTGCCAGCAGTGAGTTCAACGAAGAGACCCAGTACTTC. This gives the protein CASSEFNEETQYF. The full variable domain, in which reference TRBV25-1 and TRBJ2-5 provide the parts outside the CDR3, is EADIYQTPRYLVIGTGKKITLECSQTMGHDKMYWYQQDPGMELHLIHYSYGVNSTEKGDLSSESTVSRIRTEHFPLTLESARPSHTSQYLCASSEFNEETQYFGPGTRLLVL.

This clonotype was found many times. The gene calls are TRBV7-6 and TRBJ2-7; D is unresolved. From germline, CDR1 is SGHVS and CDR2 FNYEAQ. Trimming left V 0 bases short and J 6 bases short, with 6 bases between. The CDR3 contains 12 residues. CDR3 sequence reads: CASSLARSEQYF. In nucleotides, the CDR3 is TGTGCCAGCAGCTTAGCGAGGTCCGAGCAGTACTTC.

The rearrangement links TRBV14 to TRBJ1-6; 7 bases fit TRBD1. V dropped 3 bases and J dropped 9; count of bases not matched to a gene: 8. The CDR3 is 15 residues long. Germline V lookup: CDR1 SGHDN, CDR2 FVKESK. The CDR3 sequence is CASSQVTGRSSPLHF. In nucleotides, the CDR3 is TGTGCCAGCAGCCAGGTGACAGGGAGGAGTTCACCCCTCCACTTT.

There are many counts of this clonotype. The V gene is TRBV2, the J gene TRBJ1-1, with 9 bases identical to TRBD1. The V segment lost 5 bases and the J segment 4 bases; nucleotides outside the gene matches: 5. Germline V CDR1 and CDR2: SNHLY, FYNNEI. The CDR3 is made up of 14 amino acids. This CDR3 is CASSPGQGVTEAFF. DNA for the CDR3: TGTGCCAGCAGTCCGGGACAGGGAGTCACTGAAGCTTTCTTT.

This clonotype was picked up many times. The CDR3 region has the DNA TGTGCCAGTAGTATACAGGGAAGTCAGCCCCAGCATTTT. It encodes CASSIQGSQPQHF. J is TRBJ1-5 and V is TRBV19, with D possibly being TRBD1 (5 bases). CDR1 LNHDA and CDR2 SQIVND come from the germline V gene (reference sequence). Trimming took off 2 bases at V and 6 bases at J, with 8 bases between the two ends. This CDR3 contains 13 residues.

This sequence joins TRBV11-2 and TRBJ2-5; no firm D call. The CDR3 is 14 residues long. Trimming pared 4 bases from V and 5 bases from J, leaving 14 bases between. Germline CDR1 SGHAT, CDR2 FQNNGV. CDR3 loop: CASSSNSLGETQYF. CDR3 DNA sequence: TGTGCCAGCAGCTCAAATTCGTTGGGGGAGACCCAGTACTTC.

This clonotype was found many times. The rearrangement joins TRBV6-1 to TRBJ1-5, with 7 bases identical to TRBD1. CDR3 length: 15 residues. Germline CDR1 MNHNS, CDR2 SASEGT. Losses at the gene ends were 8 bases for V and 1 base for J; bases not matched to a gene: 8. The CDR3 nucleotides are TGTGCCAGCGGTACAGGGGTCCGCAGCAATCAGCCCCAGCATTTT. As protein: CASGTGVRSNQPQHF.

This clonotype was recorded a few times. The V call is TRBV29-1, the J call TRBJ2-3; 8 bases align to TRBD2. V lost 3 bases, J lost 6 bases, and 11 bases stayed unmatched. The CDR3 runs 15 residues. Looked up from germline, CDR1 is SQVTM and CDR2 is ANQGSEA. The CDR3 DNA reads TGCAGCGTTGAGCGCGGGGGGCGAATGGGTGATACGCAGTATTTT. Its protein is CSVERGGRMGDTQYF.

This clonotype has at least ten counts. The chain links TRBV15 to TRBJ2-7; 8 bases agree with TRBD2. Germline V gives CDR1 LNHNV, CDR2 YYDKDF (reference sequence). The CDR3 extends over 16 amino acids. Trimming at V came to 5 bases and at J to 1 base, leaving 10 bases not matched to a gene. The CDR3: CATSLNPGGLSYEQYF. The CDR3 nucleotides read TGTGCCACCAGCCTCAACCCGGGAGGGTTATCCTACGAGCAGTACTTC.